This T cell receptor (beta chain) was captured in a study of blood T cell repertoires in COVID-19. V gave up 6 bases and J gave up 2 bases, with 13 bases separating them. The CDR3 spans 14 residues. The germline V gene has CDR1 MNHEY and CDR2 SVGAGI. A single count supports this clone. TCRdb's table, derived via immunoSEQ multiplex PCR, lists solely in-frame clones and lacks some. The data show roughly 220,000 clones, 90% seen once. People in the exposed group encountered a COVID-19 case within 2 weeks before entering the study. The sequence was obtained from a man aged 30 to 39 who had been exposed to COVID-19. Sequencing was carried out using PBMCs or T cells enriched from blood (not recorded which). The rearrangement joins TRBV6-5 to TRBJ1-1, with unresolved D. CDR3 sequence (DNA): TGTGCCAGCAGGGCCCAACCCCGTAACACTGAAGCTTTCTTT. Translation: CASRAQPRNTEAFF.